The 17 T cell receptor beta chains given below trace back to one sample, sequenced in a study of shared clonotypes between healthy human individuals (dated by TCRdb to the early 2020s). Library method: the immunoSEQ multiplex PCR assay. TCRdb retrieved this table from immuneACCESS and kept in-frame rearrangements only. Not all clones are present; in checked studies, unresolved V genes account for under half, and no reason is known for the remainder. This sample is represented by more than 1.2 million clones; less than 99% of them were singletons. The ten largest make up over 0.3% of the sample. The sample consisted of naive CD4+ T cells sorted from blood. The label giving this sample's cell subset or site can be read as: CD45RA+ positively selected. These receptor sequences come from a young man in good health.

V is TRBV29-1 and J is TRBJ1-1; D possibly corresponds to TRBD1 (5 bases). Germline V CDR1 and CDR2: SQVTM, ANQGSEA. Trimming took 7 bases from V and 1 from J, leaving 40 bases between them. The CDR3 has 22 amino acids. For the CDR3, the DNA is TGCAGCGGGGGGGGACGGCGTCGGTCCGGGCAGGCGGTAAATGAGGGGAACACTGAAGCTTTCTTT. Its translation is CSGGGRRRSGQAVNEGNTEAFF. Full variable domain (outside the CDR3, taken from reference TRBV29-1 and TRBJ1-1): SAVISQKPSRDICQRGTSLTIQCQVDSQVTMMFWYRQQPGQSLTLIATANQGSEATYESGFVIDKFPISRPNLTFSTLTVSNMSPEDSSIYLCSGGGRRRSGQAVNEGNTEAFFGQGTRLTVV.

About this clone: Other DNA variants within this sample encode the same CDR3. The chain employs TRBV18 and TRBJ2-2; D uncertain. The germline V gene has CDR1 KGHSH and CDR2 LQKENI. V lost 1 base and J 2 bases, leaving 8 bases between the germline ends. This CDR3 comprises 15 residues. CDR3 coding DNA: TGTGCCAGCTCACCACGTGGTCTAAACACCGGGGAGCTGTTTTTT. It yields the protein CASSPRGLNTGELFF. The full variable domain, rest sourced from reference TRBV18 and TRBJ2-2, is NAGVMQNPRHLVRRRGQEARLRCSPMKGHSHVYWYRQLPEEGLKFMVYLQKENIIDESGMPKERFSAEFPKEGPSILRIQQVVRGDSAAYFCASSPRGLNTGELFFGEGSRLTVL.

This rearrangement joins TRBV7-9 to TRBJ2-6, with D perhaps TRBD1 (5 bases). CDR3 length equals 18 residues. Trimming cost V 1 base and J 0 bases, with 13 bases left between them. Germline V gene lookup returns CDR1 SEHNR and CDR2 FQNEAQ (reference sequence). The CDR3 coding sequence is TGTGCCAGCAGCTTAGACAACAGGAGAAGCTCTGGGGCCAACGTCCTGACTTTC. Translation: CASSLDNRRSSGANVLTF.

The chain combines TRBV11-2 with TRBJ1-1; D is uncertain. Trimming took off 0 bases at V and 7 bases at J, with 12 bases between the two ends. Germline assignment: CDR1 SGHAT and CDR2 FQNNGV. This CDR3 comprises 14 residues. The CDR3 here is CASSLETLTGEAFF. CDR3 nucleotide sequence: TGTGCCAGCAGCTTAGAAACTTTGACGGGTGAAGCTTTCTTT. Filled out from reference TRBV11-2 and TRBJ1-1, the complete variable domain reads EAGVAQSPRYKIIEKRQSVAFWCNPISGHATLYWYQQILGQGPKLLIQFQNNGVVDDSQLPKDRFSAERLKGVDSTLKIQPAKLEDSAVYLCASSLETLTGEAFFGQGTRLTVV.

This sequence joins TRBV2 and TRBJ1-5; 7 positions match TRBD1. J gave up 9 bases and V 7 bases, and 12 bases lay outside the gene matches. The CDR3 is 14 residues long. CDR1 is SNHLY and CDR2 is FYNNEI in the germline V gene. The CDR3 DNA reads as TGTGCCAGCACCCCTGACAGGGCGGGTTCGCCCCAGCATTTT. Translating it yields CASTPDRAGSPQHF. Looking up the rest from reference TRBV2 and TRBJ1-5 gives the full variable domain: EPEVTQTPSHQVTQMGQEVILRCVPISNHLYFYWYRQILGQKVEFLVSFYNNEISEKSEIFDDQFSVERPDGSNFTLKIRSTKLEDSAMYFCASTPDRAGSPQHFGDGTRLSIL.

The chain combines TRBV6-1 with TRBJ2-7, with 7 bases identical to TRBD2. The V segment lost 4 bases and the J segment 4 bases; nucleotides outside the gene matches: 10. CDR3 length: 15 amino acids. CDR1 is MNHNS and CDR2 is SASEGT in the germline V gene. In nucleotides, the CDR3 is TGTGCCAGCAGTGTGGGGGAGGGAGGGTTGTACGAGCAGTACTTC. This encodes CASSVGEGGLYEQYF.

This chain connects TRBV5-1 to TRBJ2-2; 9 positions agree with TRBD2. CDR1 SGHRS and CDR2 YFSETQ come from the germline V gene. This CDR3 spans 14 amino acids. V was clipped by 6 bases and J by 4 bases; unmatched bases: 4. The CDR3, as DNA: TGCGCCAGCATGAGCGGGGGGCCCACCGGGGAGCTGTTTTTT. Translation gives CASMSGGPTGELFF.

The chain has TRBV5-1 and TRBJ2-1; D might be TRBD1 (5 bases). Trimming left V 0 bases short and J 9 bases short, with 16 bases between. This CDR3 contains 15 residues. CDR1 and CDR2 (germline): SGHRS, YFSETQ. Here the CDR3 DNA reads TGCGCCAGCAGCTTGGGAGACAGTGTAAGCCTTGAGCAGTTCTTC. This gives the protein CASSLGDSVSLEQFF.

The chain employs TRBV5-5 and TRBJ2-7; D is unresolved. Per germline, CDR1 SGHKS and CDR2 YYEKEE (reference sequence). CDR3 length: 16 residues. Deletions cut 4 bases from V and 0 bases from J, with 17 bases between. Written as DNA, the CDR3 is TGTGCCAGCAGCCCTGCGCCAGGAGCTCGCTCCTACGAGCAGTACTTC. Its protein is CASSPAPGARSYEQYF.

The CDR3 protein is CASRTPSLGRGSEKLFF. CDR3 sequence (DNA): TGTGCCAGCAGGACCCCCAGCCTTGGCAGGGGTAGTGAAAAACTGTTTTTT. This sequence joins TRBV28 and TRBJ1-4, with D perhaps matching TRBD1 (6 bases). This CDR3 region has 17 residues. The V end lost 6 bases, the J end lost 7 bases, and 24 bases lay between the germline ends. The germline gives CDR1 MDHEN, CDR2 SYDVKM.

This chain uses TRBV30 with TRBJ1-3; D gene ambiguous. The CDR3 spans 15 residues. Germline CDR1 is GTSNPN and CDR2 is SVGIG (reference sequence). Trimming shortened V by 1 base and J by 4 bases, and 14 bases separated the two germline ends. The CDR3, as DNA: TGTGCCTGGAGTGAAGGCCTCGCGGGAGGAAACACCATATATTTT. Translating gives CAWSEGLAGGNTIYF.

The chain links TRBV19 to TRBJ1-4; D gene ambiguous. This CDR3 comprises 14 residues. V gave up 6 bases and J gave up 8 bases, with 16 bases separating them. Germline V gives CDR1 LNHDA, CDR2 SQIVND (reference sequence). For the CDR3, the DNA is TGTGCCAGTAGGGATGGACCAGTCACCGAAAAACTGTTTTTT. The encoded protein is CASRDGPVTEKLFF.

The chain carries TRBV9 and TRBJ2-6; no clear D. This CDR3 has 16 residues. Germline V gene lookup returns CDR1 SGDLS and CDR2 YYNGEE. Trimming cost V 2 bases and J 2 bases, with 11 bases left between them. This CDR3 is CASSVGVLTGANVLTF. As DNA, the CDR3 is TGTGCCAGCAGCGTGGGCGTCTTGACTGGGGCCAACGTCCTGACTTTC. The full variable domain, rest sourced from reference TRBV9 and TRBJ2-6, is DSGVTQTPKHLITATGQRVTLRCSPRSGDLSVYWYQQSLDQGLQFLIQYYNGEERAKGNILERFSAQQFPDLHSELNLSSLELGDSALYFCASSVGVLTGANVLTFGAGSRLTVL.

V usage is TRBV7-2 and J usage is TRBJ2-7, with D tentatively TRBD1 or TRBD2 (5 bases each). This CDR3 spans 16 amino acids. With 5 bases removed from V and 6 bases from J, the gap between germline ends came to 23 bases. Per the germline V gene, CDR1 is SGHTA and CDR2 is FQGNSA. In DNA form, the CDR3 reads TGTGCCAGCAGCCCAAAAGGGGCCGGGGTCGGTTCCGAGCAGTACTTC. Its protein product is CASSPKGAGVGSEQYF.

This rearrangement joins TRBV19 to TRBJ2-4; weak D call: TRBD2 (5 bases). Trimming left V 5 bases short and J 5 bases short, with 13 bases between. CDR1 is LNHDA and CDR2 is SQIVND in the germline V gene (reference sequence). The CDR3 loop spans 14 amino acids. The DNA for the CDR3 is TGTGCCAGTAGTCCCTCGGGGTCCCAAAACATTCAGTACTTC. It is translated as CASSPSGSQNIQYF.

About this clone: Other DNA sequences in this specimen translate into the identical CDR3. The chain recombines TRBV6-5 with TRBJ2-2; D is unresolved. Per germline, CDR1 MNHEY and CDR2 SVGAGI. V was clipped by 4 bases and J by 6 bases, with 3 bases between them. The CDR3 has 11 residues. CDR3 DNA: TGTGCCAGCAGTTTAGCCGGGGAGCTGTTTTTT. This encodes CASSLAGELFF.

This chain joins TRBV5-4 and TRBJ1-2, with 9 bases lining up with TRBD1. Germline trimming cut 4 bases from V and 5 bases from J; bases unmatched to any gene: 12. Germline V gives CDR1 SGHNT, CDR2 YYREEE (reference sequence). The CDR3 consists of 16 residues. CDR3 nucleotide sequence: TGTGCCAGCAGCGACCTCCCGGGACAGGGCGTTTATGGCTACACCTTC. This gives the protein CASSDLPGQGVYGYTF.